Sequencing of this TCR beta chain was carried out in a study of vaccination and CD4 T cells after COVID-19. Regarding this clonotype: Its specificity is unknown.

The Oncomine TCR Beta short-read assay sequenced DNA from cultured CD4+ T cells. Via MiXCR, TCRdb re-called the PCR reads, giving one row per CDR3 protein. Of around 13,000 distinct CDR3 sequences in the sample, roughly a quarter were seen once. Treatment of the sample: roughly nine-day PBMC culture with coronavirus spike peptide pools or control peptides (ViraFEST assay). The origin of this receptor is a human donor who had recovered from COVID-19. The sequences come from CD4+ T cells from blood, cultured in vitro, collected after SARS-CoV-2 vaccination.

CDR3 loop: CASSRTGQETQYF. The CDR3 DNA sequence: TGTGCCAGCTCAAGGACAGGTCAAGAGACCCAGTACTTC. The genes are TRBV18 and TRBJ2-5; 7 nucleotides agree with TRBD1. The CDR3 consists of 13 residues. The J segment lost 2 bases and the V segment lost 5 bases, leaving 2 bases of the junction unmatched. Germline CDR1 KGHSH, CDR2 LQKENI.